Sequencing of this T cell receptor (beta chain) was carried out in a study of T cell clonotyping in hematopoietic cell transplantation. As for time point: recipient sample about 28 days before transplant, after cytoreduction. Recipient blood drawn about 28 days pretransplant and days 30, 100, 180 after. Trimming shortened V by 4 bases and J by 1 base, and 29 bases separated the two germline ends. Germline-derived CDR1 and CDR2 are MNHNS and SASEGT. The CDR3 runs 20 residues. This clone was counted a single time. Generated by immunoSEQ multiplex PCR, the TCRdb table keeps only in-frame clones and is missing some. The table has just under 7,500 clones, more than 70% seen once; the top ten hold approximately 6.5%.

The material sequenced was peripheral blood mononuclear cells, taken before stem cell transplant. The receptor comes from a man in his sixties with acute myeloid leukemia. Some clones in this sample may be carry-over from other donors' samples. This chain connects TRBV6-1 to TRBJ2-7; D could derive from TRBD1 or TRBD2 (9 bases each). CDR3 sequence (DNA): TGTGCCAGCAGTGGGCCCTACAGGGGGCGATTAGCGGGAGCTTCCTACGAGCAGTACTTC. This sequence encodes CASSGPYRGRLAGASYEQYF.